This record concerns one TCR beta chain sequence. No antigen is known for it. The data stem from a study of shared clonotypes between healthy human individuals. Generated by immunoSEQ multiplex PCR, the TCRdb table keeps only in-frame clones and is missing some. The sample yields about 2 million clones, over 85% seen once. CD8 cells regarded as naive lacked CD45RO, were positively chosen for CCR7, and omitted terminally differentiated effector memory CD45RA+ cells. Whole-study results and caveats: The sharing of 5% to 6.5% of naive CD4 clonotypes was seen across a few donors. It was anticipated that sequencing depth would influence how many clonotypes donors shared.

The CDR3 spans 14 residues. Trimming shortened V by 5 bases and J by 4 bases, and 11 bases separated the two germline ends. In germline, CDR1 is SGHVS, CDR2 FQNEAQ. Sequencing input: naive CD8+ T cells sorted from blood. This TCR derives from a man in his late teens or twenties in good health. The chain is built from TRBV7-8 and TRBJ1-4, with D possibly TRBD1 on 5 matching bases. The chain's CDR3 is CASSPWGSNEKLFF. The CDR3 nucleotides are TGTGCCAGCAGCCCGTGGGGCAGTAATGAAAAACTGTTTTTT.